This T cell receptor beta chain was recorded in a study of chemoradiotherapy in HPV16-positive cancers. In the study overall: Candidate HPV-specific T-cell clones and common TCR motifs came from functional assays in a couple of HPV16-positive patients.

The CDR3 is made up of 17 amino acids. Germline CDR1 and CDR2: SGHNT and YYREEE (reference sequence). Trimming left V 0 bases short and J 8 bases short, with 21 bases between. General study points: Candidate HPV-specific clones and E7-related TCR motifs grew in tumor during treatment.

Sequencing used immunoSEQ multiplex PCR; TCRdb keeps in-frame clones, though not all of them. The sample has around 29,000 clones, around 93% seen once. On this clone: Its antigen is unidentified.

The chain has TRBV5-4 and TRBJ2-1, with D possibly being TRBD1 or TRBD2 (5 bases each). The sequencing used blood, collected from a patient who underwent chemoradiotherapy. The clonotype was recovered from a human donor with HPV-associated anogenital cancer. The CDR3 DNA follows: TGTGCCAGCAGCTTGGCTAAGGTCGGGACGGCTGGGGATGAGCAGTTCTTC. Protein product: CASSLAKVGTAGDEQFF.